These T cell receptor beta chains were read from a single sample in a study of metastatic and nonmetastatic thyroid tumors. TCRdb reanalyzed the PCR reads with MiXCR. This table has 7,500 to 10,000 clones, about a third appearing once. Sequencing was performed on tumor tissue. Receptors were obtained from a female donor with papillary thyroid cancer or a benign thyroid nodule (not recorded which). Some clones in this sample may be carry-over from other donors' samples. CDR3s include the opening cysteine and the closing phenylalanine or tryptophan.

TRBV6-2/TRBV6-3,CASSYRNYEQYF
TRBV6-1,CASSLGTGATGNTIYF
TRBV11-2,CASSSGLADPMSFF
TRBV6-1,CASTQGSYGYTF
TRBV6-2/TRBV6-3,CASSYLAGAASYNEQFF
TRBV7-2,CASSSAGAHLYEQYF
TRBV30,CAWSVAGTAYEQYF
TRBV27,CASSPGTMGDEQYF
TRBV4-2,CASSQGQFFYEQYF
TRBV28,CASSLPAAGTQHF
TRBV20-1,CSAVTSTSHEQYF
TRBV7-3,CASSLDMNTEAFF
TRBV12-3/TRBV12-4,CASSLTGVNSPLHF
TRBV5-8,CASRVDTNYGYTF
TRBV30,CAWGQYTGELFF
TRBV3-1,CASSQDINYEQYF
TRBV11-2,CASSSLGTGVWEQFF
TRBV6-1,CASREGTAKGSPLHF
TRBV6-1,CASSPGANYGYTF
TRBV6-1,CSSSLTSGAHGELFF
TRBV6-2/TRBV6-3,CASSYHGGGRLKTQYF
TRBV7-3,CASSLGLGAFF
TRBV12-3/TRBV12-4,CASSFGGSTWANVLTF
TRBV7-9,CASSPPWGVQYF
TRBV27,CASSLSGTRPYEQYF
TRBV2,CASRVNQPARSPLHF
TRBV11-2,CASSLVLAGVPNEQFF
TRBV27,CANKLFAGTSYNEQFF
TRBV11-2,CASSLEATQYF
TRBV2,CASSLSGINYNEQFF
TRBV10-2,CASTGTEAYEQYF
TRBV2,CASSGRRAYEQYF
TRBV9,CASSVGDRGKLFF
TRBV20-1,CSARDRRWTGQVGMWNSPLHF
TRBV5-1,CASSGGLHKSLGEQFF
TRBV7-2,CASRKTLAIEEKLFF
TRBV29-1,CSVGTGRTDTQYF
TRBV10-3,CASERGRDTGELFF
TRBV5-1,CASSLLLRREPDNEQFF
TRBV24-1,CATSDAGFIQPQHF
TRBV4-1,CASSQSHSGRADGRETQYF
TRBV5-1,CASAPNLYEQYF
TRBV6-5,CASSYSSEGTYVGHEQYF
TRBV7-3,CASIPGGSGNTIYF
TRBV30,CAWTSAETQTWDYGYTF
TRBV20-1,CSARALAGLASTDTQYF
TRBV5-1,CASSLGGTSGGANNEQFF
TRBV7-3,CASSLSTGTHYEQYF
TRBV18,CASSPVLAGGPDEQFF
TRBV2,CASSLTDSNTDTQYF
TRBV20-1,CSVPDSQVTQYF
TRBV30,CAWSGQGAGELFF
TRBV11-3,CASSGNTDTQYF
TRBV5-5,CASSPGQGPSNYGYTF
TRBV11-2,CASSPKGWGLGSGEQYF